This T cell receptor (beta chain) comes out of a study of T cell responses to AZD1222 COVID-19 vaccine. Study findings and constraints: Mostly white British, mostly female donors; authors suggested clonal diversity may be underestimated.

The junction had 7 bases not matched to a gene; V was cut back by 6 bases and J by 6 bases. CDR3 length: 14 amino acids. Germline lookup yields CDR1 MNHEY and CDR2 SMNVEV (reference sequence). Clones were sequenced by immunoSEQ multiplex PCR, and TCRdb holds only the in-frame ones, with some missing. Of roughly 70,000 clones listed, 75% to 90% are singletons. Note on this clone: Its specificity is unknown.

This receptor was identified in an adult who received the AZD1222 COVID-19 vaccine. V gene TRBV27 combines with J gene TRBJ1-2; 10 bases are shared with TRBD1. The source material was peripheral blood, sampled 28 days after the second AZD1222 dose. DNA of the CDR3: TGTGCCAGCAGACCGACAGGGGGCGCCGATGGCTACACCTTC. It yields the protein CASRPTGGADGYTF.